The clone carrying this T cell receptor (beta chain) was counted a single time. Antigen: not known. The CDR3 is made up of 16 amino acids. Trimming cost V 1 base and J 0 bases; bases outside gene matches: 7. Germline V lookup: CDR1 SGHRS, CDR2 YFSETQ. This sample stems from a study of cytomegalovirus exposure and HLA in healthy donors. Across the whole study: As an earlier analysis found, some 180 million T cells yielded fewer than 130 million unique TCR beta sequences. Whole-study findings and limits: V- and J-gene trimming in TCR beta was tied to a missense DCLRE1C variant by an analysis performed later.

The PCR had 60 Vbeta and 13 Jbeta primers. This table comes from immunoSEQ multiplex PCR, and its TCRdb copy is limited to in-frame clones, with some not included. The table lists 220,000 or so clones, 70% to 85% of them singletons. The sequenced sample consisted of PBMCs. The chain carries TRBV5-1 and TRBJ2-7; TRBD1 agrees at 7 bases. The receptor was isolated from a man aged 45-65 years in good health and CMV-seronegative. CDR3 region: CASSLNPGGSSYEQYF. CDR3 coding DNA: TGCGCCAGCAGCTTGAACCCAGGGGGTAGCTCCTACGAGCAGTACTTC.